Listed below are T cell receptor beta chains from one sample, sequenced in a study of T-cell memory formation after mild COVID-19. TCRdb passed the 5' RACE reads through MiXCR, listing each CDR3 protein once. Of about 360,000 distinct CDR3 sequences in the sample, approximately 15% were seen once. Sequencing was performed on PBMCs or a T cell subset sorted from them (not recorded which). These receptors all come from a man between 18 and 29 years old who had mild COVID-19 (a few samples of this study predate the infection). Cell type and time point are not known. The CDR3 runs from the conserved cysteine through the conserved F or W. The D gene is left open where the match is weak. The size of a clone is reported for some rows only, either as once, few or many, or as a class for expanded clones.

CDR3 protein: CASSPTPGQGARYIQYF
CDR3 DNA: TGTGCCAGCAGCCCGACCCCGGGACAGGGGGCGAGGTACATTCAGTACTTC
V gene: TRBV9
D gene: TRBD1
clone size: -
J gene: TRBJ2-4

CDR3 protein: CASSPLEGAAGELFF
CDR3 DNA: TGCGCCAGCAGCCCCCTGGAGGGGGCTGCCGGGGAGCTGTTTTTT
V gene: TRBV4-3
D gene: -
clone size: few
J gene: TRBJ2-2

CDR3 protein: CASSKWTGQETQYF
CDR3 DNA: TGTGCCAGCAGTAAATGGACAGGGCAAGAGACCCAGTACTTC
V gene: TRBV12-3/TRBV12-4
D gene: TRBD1
clone size: many
J gene: TRBJ2-5

CDR3 protein: CASSYQAGYHYEQYF
CDR3 DNA: TGTGCCAGCAGCTACCAGGCAGGCTACCACTACGAGCAGTACTTC
V gene: TRBV7-2
D gene: -
clone size: -
J gene: TRBJ2-7

CDR3 protein: CASSARQGLYEQYF
CDR3 DNA: TGTGCCAGCAGCGCCCGACAGGGCCTTTACGAGCAGTACTTC
V gene: TRBV7-2
D gene: TRBD1
clone size: few
J gene: TRBJ2-7

CDR3 protein: CASSLGGQGAGMTYEQYF
CDR3 DNA: TGTGCCAGCAGCTTGGGGGGACAGGGGGCGGGTATGACCTACGAGCAGTACTTC
V gene: TRBV5-8
D gene: TRBD1
clone size: few
J gene: TRBJ2-7

CDR3 protein: CASSPRGGRNTGELFF
CDR3 DNA: TGTGCCAGCAGCCCAAGAGGGGGAAGAAACACCGGGGAGCTGTTTTTT
V gene: TRBV9
D gene: -
clone size: -
J gene: TRBJ2-2

CDR3 protein: CASSRTGGEKLFF
CDR3 DNA: TGTGCCAGCAGCCGGACAGGTGGTGAAAAACTGTTTTTT
V gene: TRBV6-1
D gene: TRBD1
clone size: many
J gene: TRBJ1-4

CDR3 protein: CASRPGEGTEAFF
CDR3 DNA: TGTGCCAGCAGGCCCGGGGAGGGGACTGAAGCTTTCTTT
V gene: TRBV3-1
D gene: -
clone size: many
J gene: TRBJ1-1

CDR3 protein: CASSYTPGETQYF
CDR3 DNA: TGTGCCAGCAGTTACACCCCGGGAGAGACCCAGTACTTC
V gene: TRBV6-6
D gene: -
clone size: many
J gene: TRBJ2-5

CDR3 protein: CASSPTAWPSTDTQYF
CDR3 DNA: TGTGCCAGCAGTCCTACGGCGTGGCCTAGCACAGATACGCAGTATTTT
V gene: TRBV27
D gene: -
clone size: few
J gene: TRBJ2-3

CDR3 protein: CASSLQGAGDTQYF
CDR3 DNA: TGTGCCAGCTCGTTACAGGGGGCTGGAGATACGCAGTATTTT
V gene: TRBV18
D gene: TRBD1
clone size: few
J gene: TRBJ2-3

CDR3 protein: CASSSSRGSNQPQHF
CDR3 DNA: TGTGCCAGCAGCTCCTCCAGGGGAAGCAATCAGCCCCAGCATTTT
V gene: TRBV7-9
D gene: -
clone size: -
J gene: TRBJ1-5

CDR3 protein: CASSLSGTVYEQYF
CDR3 DNA: TGTGCCAGCAGCTTAAGTGGCACAGTTTACGAGCAGTACTTC
V gene: TRBV7-3
D gene: -
clone size: -
J gene: TRBJ2-7

CDR3 protein: CASSPQTGGTYNEQFF
CDR3 DNA: TGCGCCAGCAGCCCCCAGACAGGGGGAACCTACAATGAGCAGTTCTTC
V gene: TRBV4-1
D gene: TRBD1
clone size: few
J gene: TRBJ2-1

CDR3 protein: CASSAGDSLSRRNRLPQHF
CDR3 DNA: TGTGCCAGCAGTGCAGGGGACAGCCTTTCCCGAAGAAATCGTCTGCCCCAGCATTTT
V gene: TRBV6-5
D gene: TRBD1
clone size: few
J gene: TRBJ1-5

CDR3 protein: CSADGENNEQFF
CDR3 DNA: TGCAGTGCTGACGGGGAAAACAATGAGCAGTTCTTC
V gene: TRBV20-1
D gene: -
clone size: few
J gene: TRBJ2-1

CDR3 protein: CASSLSRTGGDGYTF
CDR3 DNA: TGTGCCAGCAGTCTAAGCCGGACAGGGGGCGATGGCTACACCTTC
V gene: TRBV2
D gene: TRBD1
clone size: few
J gene: TRBJ1-2

CDR3 protein: CASSLGTGTWGGYTF
CDR3 DNA: TGCGCCAGCAGCTTGGGTACCGGGACGTGGGGTGGCTACACCTTC
V gene: TRBV5-1
D gene: -
clone size: -
J gene: TRBJ1-2

CDR3 protein: CSVERGSYGYTF
CDR3 DNA: TGCAGCGTTGAACGAGGGTCCTATGGCTACACCTTC
V gene: TRBV29-1
D gene: -
clone size: few
J gene: TRBJ1-2

CDR3 protein: CASSQGQHVHAFF
CDR3 DNA: TGTGCCAGCTCCCAGGGACAGCACGTGCATGCTTTCTTT
V gene: TRBV18
D gene: TRBD1
clone size: few
J gene: TRBJ1-1

CDR3 protein: CASSPGRILGYEQFF
CDR3 DNA: TGTGCCAGCAGCCCCGGACGGATCCTGGGTTATGAGCAGTTCTTC
V gene: TRBV4-2
D gene: -
clone size: many
J gene: TRBJ2-1

CDR3 protein: CASSFSGTENGELFF
CDR3 DNA: TGTGCCAGCAGTTTTAGCGGGACCGAGAACGGGGAGCTGTTTTTT
V gene: TRBV27
D gene: TRBD2
clone size: few
J gene: TRBJ2-2

CDR3 protein: CASSQDSRSSYEQYF
CDR3 DNA: TGTGCCAGCAGCCAAGACTCGAGGAGCTCCTACGAGCAGTACTTC
V gene: TRBV3-1
D gene: -
clone size: few
J gene: TRBJ2-7

CDR3 protein: CASSQDLPGTSGEETQYF
CDR3 DNA: TGTGCCAGCAGCCAAGATCTGCCCGGGACTAGCGGGGAAGAGACCCAGTACTTC
V gene: TRBV3-1
D gene: TRBD2
clone size: few
J gene: TRBJ2-5

CDR3 protein: CSAYPSQEGTQYF
CDR3 DNA: TGCAGTGCTTACCCGTCCCAAGAGGGGACCCAGTACTTC
V gene: TRBV20-1
D gene: -
clone size: -
J gene: TRBJ2-5

CDR3 protein: CASSQNGRLAGGNHSYEQYF
CDR3 DNA: TGTGCCAGCAGCCAAAACGGTAGACTAGCGGGGGGCAATCACTCCTACGAGCAGTACTTC
V gene: TRBV21-1
D gene: -
clone size: -
J gene: TRBJ2-7

CDR3 protein: CASHHPGTDTQYF
CDR3 DNA: TGTGCCAGCCATCATCCGGGGACAGATACGCAGTATTTT
V gene: TRBV11-2
D gene: -
clone size: -
J gene: TRBJ2-3

CDR3 protein: CASSSSGPTYEQYF
CDR3 DNA: TGTGCCAGCAGCTCCTCCGGGCCAACCTACGAGCAGTACTTC
V gene: TRBV11-2
D gene: -
clone size: many
J gene: TRBJ2-7

CDR3 protein: CASSSLGASGELFF
CDR3 DNA: TGTGCCAGCAGCTCTTTGGGGGCTAGCGGGGAGCTGTTTTTT
V gene: TRBV7-6
D gene: -
clone size: -
J gene: TRBJ2-2

CDR3 protein: CASSPLDRNNQPQHF
CDR3 DNA: TGTGCCAGCAGTCCCCTTGACAGGAATAATCAGCCCCAGCATTTT
V gene: TRBV12-3/TRBV12-4
D gene: -
clone size: few
J gene: TRBJ1-5

CDR3 protein: CATEWANTGELFF
CDR3 DNA: TGTGCCACTGAATGGGCTAACACCGGGGAGCTGTTTTTT
V gene: TRBV24-1
D gene: -
clone size: -
J gene: TRBJ2-2

CDR3 protein: CASSFGTSSYNEQFF
CDR3 DNA: TGTGCCAGCAGTTTTGGGACTAGCTCCTACAATGAGCAGTTCTTC
V gene: TRBV12-3/TRBV12-4
D gene: TRBD2
clone size: few
J gene: TRBJ2-1

CDR3 protein: CASSVRQGGGTGELFF
CDR3 DNA: TGTGCCAGCAGCGTACGACAAGGAGGGGGTACCGGGGAGCTGTTTTTT
V gene: TRBV7-2
D gene: -
clone size: few
J gene: TRBJ2-2

CDR3 protein: CASSYPGGPGDTQYF
CDR3 DNA: TGTGCCAGCTCCTACCCAGGGGGCCCCGGAGATACGCAGTATTTT
V gene: TRBV5-5
D gene: TRBD1
clone size: -
J gene: TRBJ2-3

CDR3 protein: CASSLGLAGSNEQFF
CDR3 DNA: TGCGCCAGCAGCTTAGGACTAGCGGGGTCCAATGAGCAGTTCTTC
V gene: TRBV5-1
D gene: TRBD2
clone size: -
J gene: TRBJ2-1

CDR3 protein: CASSLTSAGANVLTF
CDR3 DNA: TGTGCCAGCTCACTTACTAGCGCTGGGGCCAACGTCCTGACTTTC
V gene: TRBV18
D gene: TRBD2
clone size: few
J gene: TRBJ2-6

CDR3 protein: CASSFSAIGNEKLFF
CDR3 DNA: TGTGCCAGCAGCTTCAGTGCTATCGGCAATGAAAAACTGTTTTTT
V gene: TRBV7-2
D gene: -
clone size: -
J gene: TRBJ1-4

CDR3 protein: CASSSISKTSSYEQYF
CDR3 DNA: TGTGCCAGCAGCTCGATCTCTAAGACCAGCTCCTACGAGCAGTACTTC
V gene: TRBV11-2
D gene: -
clone size: few
J gene: TRBJ2-7

CDR3 protein: CASSPGLQLLPSGANVLTF
CDR3 DNA: TGCGCCAGCAGCCCCGGACTGCAATTACTTCCCTCTGGGGCCAACGTCCTGACTTTC
V gene: TRBV5-1
D gene: -
clone size: -
J gene: TRBJ2-6

CDR3 protein: CASSRAGVDEQFF
CDR3 DNA: TGCGCCAGCAGTCGAGCGGGGGTCGATGAGCAGTTCTTC
V gene: TRBV5-1
D gene: TRBD2
clone size: many
J gene: TRBJ2-1

CDR3 protein: CASALAREAFF
CDR3 DNA: TGTGCCAGCGCCCTCGCCCGTGAAGCTTTCTTT
V gene: TRBV12-3/TRBV12-4
D gene: -
clone size: -
J gene: TRBJ1-1

CDR3 protein: CSASGRADSYGYTF
CDR3 DNA: TGCAGTGCTAGCGGGCGGGCCGACTCCTATGGCTACACCTTC
V gene: TRBV20-1
D gene: -
clone size: few
J gene: TRBJ1-2

CDR3 protein: CSVRGPGPNAEAFF
CDR3 DNA: TGCAGCGTCCGGGGCCCCGGCCCAAATGCTGAAGCTTTCTTT
V gene: TRBV29-1
D gene: -
clone size: -
J gene: TRBJ1-1

CDR3 protein: CATAQGSGTGELFF
CDR3 DNA: TGTGCCACAGCCCAGGGGTCAGGCACCGGGGAGCTGTTTTTT
V gene: TRBV5-4
D gene: -
clone size: few
J gene: TRBJ2-2

CDR3 protein: CASSPDSGGASTDTQYF
CDR3 DNA: TGTGCCAGCAGCCCAGATAGCGGGGGGGCCTCCACAGATACGCAGTATTTT
V gene: TRBV7-6
D gene: TRBD2
clone size: few
J gene: TRBJ2-3

CDR3 protein: CATSRTGVELAGELFF
CDR3 DNA: TGTGCCACCAGCCGTACAGGGGTAGAACTGGCCGGGGAGCTGTTTTTT
V gene: TRBV15
D gene: TRBD1
clone size: once
J gene: TRBJ2-2

CDR3 protein: CASSSWTLQDTQYF
CDR3 DNA: TGTGCCAGCAGCTCCTGGACTTTACAGGATACGCAGTATTTT
V gene: TRBV13
D gene: -
clone size: -
J gene: TRBJ2-3

CDR3 protein: CASSFNGQGNQPQHF
CDR3 DNA: TGTGCCAGCAGCTTCAACGGGCAGGGCAATCAGCCCCAGCATTTT
V gene: TRBV5-5
D gene: -
clone size: few
J gene: TRBJ1-5

CDR3 protein: CASSLNWRGGYNEQFF
CDR3 DNA: TGTGCCAGCAGCTTAAATTGGCGGGGGGGATACAATGAGCAGTTCTTC
V gene: TRBV7-2
D gene: TRBD2
clone size: -
J gene: TRBJ2-1

CDR3 protein: CASSRGGANTGELFF
CDR3 DNA: TGTGCCAGCAGCCGAGGAGGGGCGAACACCGGGGAGCTGTTTTTT
V gene: TRBV7-2
D gene: -
clone size: many
J gene: TRBJ2-2

CDR3 protein: CASSHPGQSFGEKLFF
CDR3 DNA: TGCGCCAGCAGTCATCCCGGACAGTCTTTTGGTGAAAAACTGTTTTTT
V gene: TRBV4-3
D gene: -
clone size: -
J gene: TRBJ1-4

CDR3 protein: CASSRLTGEPGELFF
CDR3 DNA: TGCGCCAGCAGCCGACTGACAGGGGAACCCGGGGAGCTGTTTTTT
V gene: TRBV4-3
D gene: TRBD1
clone size: few
J gene: TRBJ2-2

CDR3 protein: CATSVLAGGPTDTQYF
CDR3 DNA: TGTGCCACCTCGGTACTAGCGGGGGGTCCCACAGATACGCAGTATTTT
V gene: TRBV10-3
D gene: TRBD2
clone size: -
J gene: TRBJ2-3

CDR3 protein: CASRTGTSGPKNIQYF
CDR3 DNA: TGTGCCAGCAGGACCGGGACCTCGGGGCCCAAAAACATTCAGTACTTC
V gene: TRBV12-3/TRBV12-4
D gene: -
clone size: few
J gene: TRBJ2-4